These 8 T cell receptor beta chains were sequenced from one sample in a study of blood T cell repertoires in COVID-19. The data were produced by immunoSEQ multiplex PCR, yet TCRdb's version contains in-frame clones alone and is incomplete. The sample has fewer than 130,000 clones, over 65% seen once. The sequencing sample was made of peripheral blood. These receptors were taken from an elderly woman with acute or convalescent COVID-19.

The gene calls are TRBV27 and TRBJ1-4; D remains unclear. The germline gives CDR1 MNHEY, CDR2 SMNVEV (reference sequence). The CDR3 has 11 amino acids. V was shortened by 5 bases and J by 10 bases, with 8 bases between the two germline ends. CDR3 protein: CASSPGGKLFF. CDR3 nucleotide sequence: TGTGCCAGCAGTCCCGGAGGAAAACTGTTTTTT.

This clone was counted many times. V is TRBV19 and J is TRBJ1-4; 10 bases fit TRBD1. Germline V gene data show CDR1 as LNHDA and CDR2 as SQIVND (reference sequence). V was pared by 4 bases and J by 8 bases, with 4 bases of the junction left unmatched. The CDR3 runs to 14 residues. The CDR3 loop is CASSTGTGVEKLFF. The DNA for the CDR3 is TGTGCCAGTAGTACCGGGACAGGGGTCGAAAAACTGTTTTTT.

J is TRBJ1-1 and V is TRBV2, with 8 positions matching TRBD1. Losses at the gene ends were 6 bases for V and 2 bases for J; bases not matched to a gene: 8. The CDR3 contains 15 residues. CDR1 and CDR2 from the germline V gene are SNHLY and FYNNEI. Here the CDR3 DNA reads TGTGCCAGCAGGCTAGAGGGACAGGCCAACACTGAAGCTTTCTTT. It encodes CASRLEGQANTEAFF. The whole variable domain, filled in from reference TRBV2 and TRBJ1-1, reads EPEVTQTPSHQVTQMGQEVILRCVPISNHLYFYWYRQILGQKVEFLVSFYNNEISEKSEIFDDQFSVERPDGSNFTLKIRSTKLEDSAMYFCASRLEGQANTEAFFGQGTRLTVV.

This clone was picked up a small number of times. The chain carries TRBV2 and TRBJ2-5, with no clear D. The length of the CDR3 is 15 residues. Per germline, CDR1 SNHLY and CDR2 FYNNEI. V was pared by 4 bases and J by 1 base, with 13 bases between. The CDR3 bases are TGTGCCAGCAGTGGGGTAGCTAACCCCCAAGAGACCCAGTACTTC. It codes for CASSGVANPQETQYF.

The V call is TRBV10-2, the J call TRBJ1-1, with 9 bases that match TRBD1. This CDR3 region has 14 residues. In germline, CDR1 is WSHSY, CDR2 SAAADI. Unmatched junction bases numbered 5, after V lost 4 bases and J lost 5 bases. In DNA form, the CDR3 reads TGCGCCAGCAGTGGGGGGACAGGGAGGACTGAAGCTTTCTTT. As protein: CASSGGTGRTEAFF.

This chain links TRBV5-6 with TRBJ2-5, with D unresolved. The germline CDR1 and CDR2 sequences are SGHDT and YYEEEE. The CDR3 consists of 16 residues. Between the trimmed V and J ends, which lost 3 bases and 1 base, there was a span of 16 bases. The CDR3: CASSSVLAASQETQYF. The CDR3 DNA sequence: TGTGCCAGCAGCTCAGTATTGGCGGCGAGCCAAGAGACCCAGTACTTC.

This clone appeared a single time. The rearrangement uses TRBV19 and TRBJ2-7, with 14 bases identical to TRBD2. Losses at the gene ends were 5 bases for V and 4 bases for J; bases not matched to a gene: 7. Germline assignment: CDR1 LNHDA and CDR2 SQIVND (reference sequence). The CDR3 contains 16 residues. CDR3 sequence reads: CASSPGLAGAGYEQYF. The CDR3 DNA reads as TGTGCCAGTAGTCCGGGACTAGCGGGAGCCGGGTACGAGCAGTACTTC.

This clone was recorded once. The rearrangement links TRBV12-3 or TRBV12-4 to TRBJ1-2, with D uncertain. The length of the CDR3 is 13 residues. The ends were cut back, 1 base at V and 5 bases at J, with 8 bases in the middle. The CDR3 nucleotides read TGTGCCAGCAGTTTAGGTTTACTTTATGGCTACACCTTC. This translates into CASSLGLLYGYTF.